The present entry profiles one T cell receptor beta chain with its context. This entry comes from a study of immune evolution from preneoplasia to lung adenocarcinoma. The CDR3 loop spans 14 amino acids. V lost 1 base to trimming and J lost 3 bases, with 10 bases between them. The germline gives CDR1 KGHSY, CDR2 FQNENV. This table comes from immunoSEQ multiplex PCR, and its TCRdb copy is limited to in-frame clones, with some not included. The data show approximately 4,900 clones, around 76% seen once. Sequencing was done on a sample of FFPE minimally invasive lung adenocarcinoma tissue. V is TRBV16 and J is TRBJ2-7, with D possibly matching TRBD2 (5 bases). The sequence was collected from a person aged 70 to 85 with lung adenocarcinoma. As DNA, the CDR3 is TGTGCCAGCAGCCAATACGGGGATGGCTACGAGCAGTACTTC. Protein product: CASSQYGDGYEQYF.